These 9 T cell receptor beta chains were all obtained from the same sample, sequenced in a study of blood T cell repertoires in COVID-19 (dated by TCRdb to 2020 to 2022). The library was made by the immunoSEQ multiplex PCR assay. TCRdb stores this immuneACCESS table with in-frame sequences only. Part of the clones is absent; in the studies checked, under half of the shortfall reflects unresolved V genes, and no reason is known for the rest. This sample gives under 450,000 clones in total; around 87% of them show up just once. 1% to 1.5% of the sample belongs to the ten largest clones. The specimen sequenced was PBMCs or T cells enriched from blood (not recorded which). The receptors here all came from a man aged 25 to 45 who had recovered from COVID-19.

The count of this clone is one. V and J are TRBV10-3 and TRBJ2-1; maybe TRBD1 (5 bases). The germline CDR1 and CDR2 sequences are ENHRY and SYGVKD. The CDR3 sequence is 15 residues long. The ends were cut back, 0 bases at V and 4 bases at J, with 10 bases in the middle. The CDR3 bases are TGTGCCATCAGTGAGTCCTCTGCAGGGTACAATGAGCAGTTCTTC. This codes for CAISESSAGYNEQFF.

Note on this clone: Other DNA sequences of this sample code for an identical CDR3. The CDR3 nucleotides read TGCGCCAGCAGTCAAAATAGCAATCAGCCCCAGCATTTT. It encodes CASSQNSNQPQHF. The chain uses TRBV10-2 and TRBJ1-5; no definite D call. The V and J ends lost 5 bases and 0 bases respectively, with 5 bases between them. The CDR3 loop spans 13 amino acids. Germline CDR1 is WSHSY and CDR2 is SAAADI.

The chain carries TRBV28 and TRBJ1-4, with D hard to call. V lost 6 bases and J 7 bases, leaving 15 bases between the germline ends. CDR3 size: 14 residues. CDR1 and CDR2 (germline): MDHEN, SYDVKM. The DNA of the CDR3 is TGTGCCAGCAGCCCCTTCGTCTCGGGTGAAAAACTGTTTTTT. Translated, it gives CASSPFVSGEKLFF.

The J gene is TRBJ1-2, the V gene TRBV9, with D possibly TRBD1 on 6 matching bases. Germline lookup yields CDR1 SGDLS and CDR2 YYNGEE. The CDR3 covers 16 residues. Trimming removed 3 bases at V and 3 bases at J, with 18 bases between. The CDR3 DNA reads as TGTGCCAGCAGCGACCTCCCGGGACAAACTGACTATGGCTACACCTTC. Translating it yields CASSDLPGQTDYGYTF.

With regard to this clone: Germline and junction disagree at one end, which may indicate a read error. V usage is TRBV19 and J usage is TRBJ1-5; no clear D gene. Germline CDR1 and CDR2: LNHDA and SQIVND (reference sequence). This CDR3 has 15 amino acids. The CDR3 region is CASSTGIYSNQPQHF. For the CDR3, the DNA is TGTGCCAGTAGTACCGGCATTTATAGCAATCAGCCTCAGCATTTT.

The CDR3: CASSQGTYTEAFF. As DNA, the CDR3 is TGTGCCAGTAGTCAGGGGACATATACCGAAGCTTTCTTT. The genes are TRBV19 and TRBJ1-1, with a weak D call TRBD1 (6 bases). The ends were cut back, 5 bases at V and 8 bases at J, with 15 bases in the middle. The CDR3 has 13 residues. CDR1 and CDR2 (germline): LNHDA, SQIVND (reference sequence). Looking up the rest from reference TRBV19 and TRBJ1-1 gives the full variable domain: DGGITQSPKYLFRKEGQNVTLSCEQNLNHDAMYWYRQDPGQGLRLIYYSQIVNDFQKGDIAEGYSVSREKKESFPLTVTSAQKNPTAFYLCASSQGTYTEAFFGQGTRLTVV.

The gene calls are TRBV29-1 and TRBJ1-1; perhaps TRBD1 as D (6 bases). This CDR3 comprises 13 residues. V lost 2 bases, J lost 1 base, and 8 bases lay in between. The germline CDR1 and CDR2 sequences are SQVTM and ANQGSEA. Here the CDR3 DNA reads TGCAGCGTTGAAATCAGGGGGAACACTGAAGCTTTCTTT. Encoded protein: CSVEIRGNTEAFF.

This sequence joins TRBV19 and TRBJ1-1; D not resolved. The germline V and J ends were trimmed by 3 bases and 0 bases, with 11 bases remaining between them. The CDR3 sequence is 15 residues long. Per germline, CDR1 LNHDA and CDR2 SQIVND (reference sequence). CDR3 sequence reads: CASSIGVIVNTEAFF. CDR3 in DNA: TGTGCCAGTAGTATCGGGGTTATAGTGAACACTGAAGCTTTCTTT.

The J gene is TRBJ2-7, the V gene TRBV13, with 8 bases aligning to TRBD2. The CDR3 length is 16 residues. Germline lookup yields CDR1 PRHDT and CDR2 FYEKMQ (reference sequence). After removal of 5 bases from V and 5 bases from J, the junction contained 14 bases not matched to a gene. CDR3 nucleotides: TGTGCCAGCAGCCAACGGGAGGGACGGGGGGCCCACGAGCAGTACTTC. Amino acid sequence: CASSQREGRGAHEQYF. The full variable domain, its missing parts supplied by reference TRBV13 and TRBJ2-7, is AAGVIQSPRHLIKEKRETATLKCYPIPRHDTVYWYQQGPGQDPQFLISFYEKMQSDKGSIPDRFSAQQFSDYHSELNMSSLELGDSALYFCASSQREGRGAHEQYFGPGTRLTVT.